Shown below are 29 T cell receptor beta chains from a single sample sequenced in a study of tumor-infiltrating lymphocytes in primary liver carcinoma (TCRdb year 2017). Total RNA and DNA were co-extracted without cell sorting from around 20-30 mg of bulk tissue using the AllPrep DNA/RNA mini kit. The instrument was an Illumina HiSeq 2500. A constant-region primer and ProtoScript II reverse transcriptase were used to reverse-transcribe TCRbeta-specific cDNA from roughly 480 ng total RNA. Three nested multiplex PCR rounds, following a slightly modified ARM-PCR procedure, were used to build the TCRbeta libraries. The first two PCR rounds used multiplex TRBV1-TRBV30 forward primers with a Cbeta reverse primer, each for about 10 cycles. TCRdb handled the public reads itself, with Q25 trimming in fastp and clone calling in MiXCR, and kept productive beta chains. All rows with the same CDR3 protein become a single entry with the most common DNA and genes. For this sample the table gives fewer than 250,000 distinct CDR3 sequences, of which around four fifths were detected only once. Clones ranked in the top ten supply 15% to 20% of the sample.

The sample consisted of tumor tissue from primary liver carcinoma. The receptors come from a man aged 35 to 55 with primary liver carcinoma and hepatitis B virus infection.

Only a few counts were recorded for this clonotype. A read error may be the cause here, since a much bigger clone is one base away. Without the conserved terminal phenylalanine or tryptophan, this CDR3 likely stems from a read error. J is TRBJ2-5 and V is TRBV28; 7 nucleotides match TRBD1. V dropped 5 bases and J dropped 5; count of bases not matched to a gene: 20. The CDR3 sequence is 18 residues long. Germline CDR1 is MDHEN and CDR2 is SYDVKM. CDR3 nucleotide sequence: TGTGCCAGCAGTCCCGGACCGGGAAGGGACAGCCTGGGGGAGACCCAGTACTTA. Translated: CASSPGPGRDSLGETQYL.

With respect to this clonotype: No conserved phenylalanine or tryptophan ends this CDR3, so it is likely a read error. The chain combines TRBV5-4 with TRBJ2-1, with 9 bases lining up with TRBD2. Germline V gene lookup returns CDR1 SGHNT and CDR2 YYREEE (reference sequence). The CDR3 has 15 residues. CDR3 sequence (DNA): TGTGCCAGCAGCTTACTAGCGGGCTCCTACTATGAGCAGTTCCTC. It yields the protein CASSLLAGSYYEQFL.

With regard to this clonotype: It is likely a read error, because the conserved phenylalanine at the end of the CDR3 is missing. J is TRBJ1-5 and V is TRBV4-1, with D hard to call. CDR1 is MGHRA and CDR2 is YSYEKL in the germline V gene. V shed 4 bases and J shed 2 bases, with 15 bases lying between them. The CDR3 loop spans 16 amino acids. The CDR3 DNA reads as TGCGCCAGCAGCCCCGTTAAGAGGGTTGGCAATCAGCCCCAGCATTTG. Its protein is CASSPVKRVGNQPQHL.

In the case of this clonotype: Mismatch with germline at one junction end may stem from a read error. The chain employs TRBV7-8 and TRBJ2-1, with 11 bases that match TRBD2. CDR3 size: 17 residues. Germline V gene lookup returns CDR1 SGHVS and CDR2 FQNEAQ. The CDR3 loop reads CASSFLAGGSVSNEQFF. The CDR3 nucleotides are TGTGCAAGCAGCTTCTTAGCGGGAGGGTCGGTTTCCAATGAGCAGTTCTTC.

This clonotype was seen just once. The junction differs from germline at one of its ends, possibly a read error. This rearrangement joins TRBV12-3 or TRBV12-4 to TRBJ1-1; D might be TRBD1 (6 bases). This CDR3 region has 14 residues. The CDR3 is CASNSADRNTEVFF. CDR3 nucleotides: TGTGCCAGCAATTCTGCAGACAGGAACACTGAAGTTTTCTTT.

This clonotype occurred once. CDR3: CASSLSSGSTTDTQYF. CDR3 DNA: TGCGCCAGCAGCTTATCGAGCGGGAGTACCACAGATACGCAGTATTTT. This chain joins TRBV5-1 and TRBJ2-3; 8 nucleotides match TRBD2. The CDR3 runs 16 residues. Trimming took 2 bases from V and 2 from J; bases not matched to a gene: 7. CDR1 is SGHRS, CDR2 YFSETQ, per germline.

In its sample, this clonotype was seen a few times. Mismatch with germline at one junction end may stem from a read error. This chain links TRBV7-8 with TRBJ2-4; D uncertain. Germline CDR1 SGHVS, CDR2 FQNEAQ. CDR3 length equals 17 residues. Here the CDR3 DNA reads TGTGCCAGCAGCCCCCTTTCCAGAGGATTAGCCAAAAACATACAGTACTTC. Protein sequence: CASSPLSRGLAKNIQYF. The whole variable domain, remainder taken from reference TRBV7-8 and TRBJ2-4, is GAGVSQSPRYKVAKRGQDVALRCDPISGHVSLFWYQQALGQGPEFLTYFQNEAQLDKSGLPSDRFFAERPEGSVSTLKIQRTQQEDSAVYLCASSPLSRGLAKNIQYFGAGTRLSVL.

As for this clonotype: Because it lacks the conserved phenylalanine or tryptophan at the end, this CDR3 is likely a read error. The V and J genes are TRBV6-6 and TRBJ1-1, with 10 bases matching TRBD1. There are 14 residues in the CDR3. Germline CDR1 is MNHNY and CDR2 is SVGAGI (reference sequence). The CDR3 DNA reads TGTGCCAGCAGTGGGACAGGGGTAAGGACTGAGGCTTTCATA. It specifies CASSGTGVRTEAFI.

Notes on this clonotype: This may stem from a read error, because a much larger clone lies one nucleotide away. The V and J genes are TRBV28 and TRBJ2-1; D unclear. Germline V gene lookup returns CDR1 MDHEN and CDR2 SYDVKM. CDR3 size: 11 residues. V was trimmed by 9 bases and J by 7 bases, leaving 10 bases between them. The CDR3 sequence is CARGVRNEQFF. The CDR3 DNA sequence: TGTGCCAGAGGAGTCAGGAATGAGCAGTTCTTC.

A note on this clonotype: Compared with germline, one end of the junction differs, possibly owing to a read error. The chain links TRBV11-2 to TRBJ1-5; 8 nucleotides line up with TRBD1. CDR1 and CDR2 from the germline V gene are SGHAT and FQNNGV. The CDR3 has 15 amino acids. For the CDR3, the DNA is TGTGCCAGCAGCTTATCAGGGGGCGGCAATCAGCCTCAGCATTTT. Its protein is CASSLSGGGNQPQHF.

This clonotype was found a few times. This CDR3 is missing its conserved last phenylalanine or tryptophan, likely due to a read error. No DNA is shown, since the ends of the CDR3 on it are uncertain; the CDR3 is the one TCRdb lists. V is TRBV11-3 and J is TRBJ2-1. Ends included, the CDR3 has 14 residues. In germline, CDR1 is SGHNT, CDR2 YENEEA. CDR3 protein: CASSLGVSNNEQLL.

The chain combines TRBV5-4 with TRBJ2-3, with D perhaps TRBD2 (6 bases). The CDR3 loop spans 14 amino acids. The germline gives CDR1 SGHNT, CDR2 YYREEE (reference sequence). V was cut by 2 bases and J by 7 bases, with 14 bases left in between. The CDR3 DNA sequence: TGTGCCAGCAGCTTAAAAGGGGACTCACATACGCAGTATTTT. This sequence encodes CASSLKGDSHTQYF.

This clonotype was found a few times. A much bigger clone sits one base away, suggesting this may be a read error. J is TRBJ2-3 and V is TRBV12-3 or TRBV12-4; TRBD2 matches at 11 bases. The CDR3 runs to 15 residues. The CDR3 DNA follows: TGTACCAGCAGGGTAGCGGGAGGGAGCACAGATATGCAGTATTTT. It is translated as CTSRVAGGSTDMQYF.

As regards this clonotype: The junction and the germline gene differ at one end; a read error may be behind it. V is TRBV5-4 and J is TRBJ2-2; a weak D match, TRBD2 (5 bases). Per the germline V gene, CDR1 is SGHNT and CDR2 is YYREEE (reference sequence). The CDR3 extends over 14 amino acids. The CDR3 DNA is TGTGCCAGCAGCTTTGATGAACGCACCGGGGAGATGTTTTTT. This codes for CASSFDERTGEMFF.

Worth noting for this clonotype: At one end the junction does not follow the germline gene, possibly because of a read error. V gene TRBV5-1 combines with J gene TRBJ2-2; a possible D gene is TRBD2 (6 bases). Germline V gene lookup returns CDR1 SGHRS and CDR2 YFSETQ. The CDR3 has 15 amino acids. CDR3 loop: CANSDRVPNTGEVFF. For the CDR3, the DNA is TGCGCCAACAGCGACAGAGTCCCGAACACCGGGGAGGTATTTTTT.

This clonotype was counted a single time. A much larger clone sits a single nucleotide away, making a read error possible. This sequence joins TRBV13 and TRBJ2-7, with 9 bases lining up with TRBD2. The CDR3 consists of 15 residues. CDR1 and CDR2 from the germline V gene are PRHDT and FYEKMQ (reference sequence). The V gene end was trimmed by 5 bases and the J gene end by 5 bases; junction bases not matched to a gene: 10. CDR3 loop: CASSISGTSRHEQYF. The CDR3 nucleotides are TGTGCCAGCAGCATCTCCGGGACTAGCAGGCACGAGCAGTACTTC.

Of note for this clonotype: Lacking the conserved final phenylalanine or tryptophan, this CDR3 likely reflects a read error. The DNA is omitted, as the CDR3 cannot be located on it reliably, and the CDR3 follows TCRdb's listing. The chain carries TRBV7-3 and TRBJ2-2; TRBD1 was called by the table and not checked on the DNA. Germline assignment: CDR1 SGHTA and CDR2 FQGTGA. Both ends counted, the CDR3 spans 14 residues. The CDR3: CASSLGRVTGEPFL.

Details on this clonotype: Just one base apart from a much larger clone, this may be a read error. CDR3 DNA sequence: TGTGTCAGCAGCTCTCGGGCCCCGACAGTCAATGAGCAGTTCTTC. It codes for CVSSSRAPTVNEQFF. V is TRBV7-9 and J is TRBJ2-1, with a tentative D call TRBD1 (5 bases). The CDR3 extends over 15 amino acids. The germline V gene encodes CDR1 SEHNR and CDR2 FQNEAQ (reference sequence).

The count of this clonotype is one. The CDR3 DNA follows: TGCAGCGTCGGAAGTGGGAGCGGGGAGCTGTTTTTT. Protein sequence: CSVGSGSGELFF. J is TRBJ2-2 and V is TRBV29-1; perhaps TRBD2 as D (5 bases). Germline lookup yields CDR1 SQVTM and CDR2 ANQGSEA. V lost 6 bases and J lost 7, with 12 bases in between. The length of the CDR3 is 12 residues.

The V and J genes are TRBV30 and TRBJ2-1; the D gene is possibly TRBD1 (6 bases). Germline loops: CDR1 GTSNPN, CDR2 SVGIG (reference sequence). The CDR3 has 14 amino acids. V dropped 6 bases and J dropped 9 bases, with 21 bases sitting between them. CDR3 sequence (DNA): TGTGCCTGCAATAAGGGGGACCACCTAACTGAGCAGTTCTTC. This encodes CACNKGDHLTEQFF.

This rearrangement joins TRBV28 to TRBJ1-4; 8 bases are a match to TRBD1. Germline-derived CDR1 and CDR2 are MDHEN and SYDVKM. V lost 4 bases to trimming and J lost 11 bases; unmatched junction nucleotides: 12. The CDR3 has 15 residues. CDR3 bases: TGTGCCAGCAGTTCTCGGACAGGGAGTAAAGATAAACTGTTTTTT. Protein product: CASSSRTGSKDKLFF.

About this clonotype: One end of the junction does not line up with germline, which may come from a read error. V usage is TRBV29-1 and J usage is TRBJ2-3, with D unclear. Germline values: CDR1 SQVTM, CDR2 ANQGSEA. The CDR3 has 12 amino acids. This CDR3 is CSVVMGIDTQYF. Here the CDR3 DNA reads TGCAGCGTTGTGATGGGCATAGATACGCAATATTTT.

With respect to this clonotype: The CDR3 carries no conserved terminal phenylalanine or tryptophan, so it likely arises from a read error. J is TRBJ2-5 and V is TRBV6-1, with 10 bases lining up with TRBD1. The CDR3 runs 16 residues. The germline gives CDR1 MNHNS, CDR2 SASEGT. The DNA of the CDR3 is TGCGCCAGCAGTATCCGGGACAGGGGTACCCAAGAGACCCAGTACCTC. Translating gives CASSIRDRGTQETQYL.

Of note for this clonotype: Mismatch with germline at one junction end may stem from a read error. This sequence joins TRBV6-1 and TRBJ2-6, with D possibly TRBD1 on 6 matching bases. The CDR3 is made up of 18 amino acids. The germline CDR1 and CDR2 sequences are MNHNS and SASEGT. For the CDR3, the DNA is TGTGCTAGCAGTGCCAGACAGGTGCTATTCTCTGGGGCCAACGTCCTGACTTTC. Protein: CASSARQVLFSGANVLTF.

V is TRBV28 and J is TRBJ2-1; D is possibly TRBD2 (6 bases). Germline V gene sequence: CDR1 MDHEN, CDR2 SYDVKM. This CDR3 is 16 amino acids long. Trimming shortened V by 8 bases and J by 3 bases, and 20 bases separated the two germline ends. The CDR3 coding sequence is TGTGCCAGCTTGGGTTCTTATGGGGGACTCTACAATGAGCAGTTCTTC. Residues: CASLGSYGGLYNEQFF.

Notes on this clonotype: One end of the junction fails to match germline, which may point to a read error. The CDR3 protein is CSASSDLRETQYF. The DNA for the CDR3 is TGCAGCGCCTCAAGTGACCTCCGGGAGACCCAGTATTTC. V usage is TRBV29-1 and J usage is TRBJ2-5, with D tentatively TRBD2 (6 bases). The CDR3 is made up of 13 amino acids. Germline lookup yields CDR1 SQVTM and CDR2 ANQGSEA.

The gene calls are TRBV30 and TRBJ2-3; 11 bases match TRBD2. J gave up 6 bases and V 8 bases, and 13 bases lay outside the gene matches. Per the germline V gene, CDR1 is GTSNPN and CDR2 is SVGIG (reference sequence). The CDR3 has 15 amino acids. Written as DNA, the CDR3 is TGTGCCCGGAACAAAACTAGCGGGAGATCTGATACGCAGTATTTT. Translated, it gives CARNKTSGRSDTQYF. Filled out from reference TRBV30 and TRBJ2-3, the complete variable domain reads SQTIHQWPATLVQPVGSPLSLECTVEGTSNPNLYWYRQAAGRGLQLLFYSVGIGQISSEVPQNLSASRPQDRQFILSSKKLLLSDSGFYLCARNKTSGRSDTQYFGPGTRLTVL.

With regard to this clonotype: This may be a read error, as it is one base from a much larger clone. The V call is TRBV28, the J call TRBJ2-3, with D maybe TRBD1 (6 bases). The CDR3 runs to 15 residues. Germline V gene sequence: CDR1 MDHEN, CDR2 SYDVKM. The CDR3 DNA reads as TGTGCCAGCAGTTTAAGCGGCGTGGGGGCGGATAAGCAGTATTTT. This encodes CASSLSGVGADKQYF.

As concerns this clonotype: Compared with germline, one end of the junction differs, possibly owing to a read error. The chain joins TRBV11-1 to TRBJ2-5; unclear D gene. The CDR3 spans 12 residues. Germline V gene data show CDR1 as SGHAT and CDR2 as FQDESV (reference sequence). The CDR3 reads CANSLRGKALYF. CDR3 DNA: TGTGCCAACAGCTTAAGAGGTAAGGCCCTGTACTTC.